This T cell receptor (beta chain) was captured by sequencing in a study of OX40 agonist ivuxolimab in advanced cancers. Study-level information: Ivuxolimab was administered intravenously to patients at 0.01 to 10 mg/kg every 2 weeks. Broader study findings: Patients with a partial response at 0.1-3.0 mg/kg had among the lowest clonal expansion. CD8+ T cells (on average) carried more expanded clones than CD4+ T cells.

This CDR3 is built from 14 residues. The germline V and J ends were trimmed by 2 bases and 11 bases, with 13 bases remaining between them. Germline-derived CDR1 and CDR2 are MDHEN and SYDVKM. Remarks on this clone: The antigen remains unidentified.

Using immunoSEQ multiplex PCR, the repertoire was profiled, and TCRdb retains in-frame clones only, with some absent. The sample lists tens of thousands of clones; around 90% were seen once. The chain carries TRBV28 and TRBJ1-6; TRBD1 might be the D (6 bases). The receptor's source is an adult with an advanced solid tumor such as melanoma, head and neck, liver or kidney cancer. The sample consisted of CD4+ or CD8+ T cells sorted from blood, taken in a trial of the OX40 agonist ivuxolimab. The CDR3 protein is CASSLTGSWTPLHF. CDR3 nucleotides: TGTGCCAGCAGTTTAACAGGGTCATGGACACCCCTCCACTTT.